In its sample, the clone carrying this TCR beta chain ranks as medium-sized (0.01 to 0.1%). The data are from a study of blood T cell repertoires in COVID-19. The CDR3 totals 12 residues. Germline CDR1 reads LNHDA; CDR2 reads SQIVND (reference sequence). V was clipped by 5 bases and J by 4 bases, with 6 bases between them. Libraries were prepared by immunoSEQ multiplex PCR; TCRdb keeps only in-frame clonotypes and omits some of them. The sample gives about 160,000 clones, around 82% of which show up once; about 7.7% is in the top ten. This clonotype was sampled from a woman aged 40 to 50 with COVID-19, enrolled during active disease. Sequenced: peripheral blood. The rearrangement joins TRBV19 to TRBJ1-3, with D tentatively TRBD1 (5 bases). CDR3 DNA: TGTGCCAGTAGTCCAGGGGGAAACACCATATATTTT. Translation gives CASSPGGNTIYF.